The clone carrying this T cell receptor (beta chain) showed up just a few times. The antigen remains undetermined. This record comes from a study of T cell repertoires in cytomegalovirus infection. At the level of the study: Public signatures in TCR beta pointed to CMV infection and matching HLA type.

Each CDR3 protein gets one entry after TCRdb re-called the reads with MiXCR. This table has about 450,000 distinct CDR3 sequences, approximately 33% appearing once. Study-level results: People with CMV and the relevant HLA were identified by cumulative public TCR beta family frequency. CMV-specific HLA-C-restricted TCR beta clonotypes dominated the ex vivo response.

The clonotype was recovered from a human donor in good health (CMV status not recorded). Some clones in this sample may be carry-over from other donors' samples. Input material: PBMCs.

This CDR3 is CSAPGAASYEQYF. In DNA form, the CDR3 reads TGCAGTGCTCCAGGGGCGGCCTCCTACGAGCAGTACTTC. The chain links TRBV20-1 to TRBJ2-7; possibly TRBD1 for D (6 bases). Germline V gene sequence: CDR1 DFQATT, CDR2 SNEGSKA (reference sequence). V shed 5 bases and J shed 0 bases, with 11 bases lying between them. This CDR3 spans 13 amino acids.